This TCR beta chain was obtained from a study of T cells in Graves' hyperthyroidism and ophthalmopathy. This clonotype has more than one count but fewer than ten. Amplification of TCR beta CDR3 regions used RNA as the template. First-round RT-PCR with HTBI primers amplified the TCR CDR3 region. TCRdb independently ran MiXCR on the multiplex PCR reads; one entry per CDR3 protein. The table includes 650,000 to 700,000 distinct CDR3 sequences, 17% detected once. Hyperthyroidism in the patients, aged 18 to 65, was newly diagnosed and under 2 months in duration. Lactation, pregnancy, other autoimmune disease or uncontrolled infection led to exclusion of patients. Diagnostic assessment was based on clinical symptoms, serum thyroxine and TRAb, thyroid ultrasound and orbital computed tomography. There are 15 residues in the CDR3. Trimming removed 6 bases from V and 6 bases from J; junction bases left unmatched: 11.

Specimen: blood. The origin of this receptor is a man in his fifties or sixties with Graves' hyperthyroidism. The rearrangement links TRBV12-3 or TRBV12-4 to TRBJ2-1; TRBD2 aligns across 7 bases. The CDR3 sequence: CASSPDLREGNEQFF. The CDR3 DNA reads TGTGCCAGCAGCCCGGACTTAAGGGAGGGCAATGAGCAGTTCTTC.